This T cell receptor beta chain was sequenced during a study of shared clonotypes between healthy human individuals (dated by TCRdb to between 2020 and 2021). Regarding the complete study: A few men and two women, aged 18 to 49 years, made up the cohort. For each donor, CD4 naive and CD4 memory were each given three plates, CD8 naive was given two plates, and CD8 memory was given one plate. To estimate repertoire size and how much clonotype sharing occurs between individuals, the study deeply sequenced the blood TCR repertoires of roughly 5 healthy adults. Different laboratories and diverse techniques were used to prepare libraries and sequence TCR repertoires, to increase sequencing depth and limit assay-specific biases. Each donor's leukapheresis produced roughly between roughly 0.85 and 9.5 billion PBMCs. Points the paper makes about the study in general: Because the study included a small number of donors, the genetic and exposure-history diversity represented was limited. Sampling was restricted to blood, and TCR repertoires in tissues likely differ from the TCR repertoires found in blood. Based on pairwise subsampling, the degree of clonotype sharing among donors was expected to be affected by sequencing depth. Estimated clonotype richness was generally larger for naive than for memory subsets. Higher generation probabilities were observed for clonotypes shared by all four sorted-subset donors than for non-shared clonotypes. Even with the large sequencing depth, rarefaction of the sorted-subset datasets indicated that sequencing was incomplete. Sharing across a few donors was observed for approximately 5% of naive CD4, over 3% of naive CD8, 2% to 2.5% of memory CD4, and over 0.3% of memory CD8 clonotypes.

The donors were healthy, HIV-negative adults with no recently reported acute infections or vaccinations. Every donor was a Caucasian adult residing in Nashville, Tennessee, USA. CD4+ T cells were enriched by magnetic negative selection, after which naive cells were positively selected on CD45RA and the negative fraction was taken as the memory subset. Blood was collected by leukapheresis, and PBMCs were isolated by Ficoll-Histopaque density gradient centrifugation and then cryopreserved in liquid nitrogen vapor phase. Analytical flow cytometry was used to check the purity and quantity of every magnetically sorted T cell population. Genomic DNA was isolated from each sorted fraction and quantified by UV absorbance on a Nanodrop 2000c. TCR CDR3 regions were amplified from genomic DNA by multiplex PCR using the deep immunoSEQ assay. Extracted genomic DNA from each cell subset was distributed evenly across all wells of several immunoSEQ 96-well plates, and each plate was treated as a replicate. For sorted subsets, 200 to 250 ng of genomic DNA, equivalent to around 30,000 T cell genomes, went into each replicate PCR. The purified libraries were quantified using a Qubit 3.0 fluorometer, sized with a Bioanalyzer 2100, and then quantified again using the KAPA Library Quantification kit. Every immunoSEQ 96-well plate was sequenced on a separate single-read 150-cycle Illumina NextSeq 550 flow cell. As for the authors' bioinformatics: Because the immunoSEQ output included only junctional sequences and no quality scores, the filtering could not be the same as the filtering used for full-length reads. Sequences were annotated with PyIR, a Python wrapper for IgBLAST v1.9, and V/J genes and CDR3 were assigned using IMGT germline references. Reads were removed for weak V/J assignments (E-value above 1e-6), missing CDR3, stop codons, out-of-frame junctions, or ambiguous translated residues. A V3J clonotype was defined by an identical inferred V gene, J gene, and CDR3 amino acid sequence. Percentage overlap between repertoires was computed as shared unique clonotypes divided by the size of the smaller repertoire. Three approaches were used to assess repertoire richness: RTK rarefaction, the Chao1 estimator, and Recon v2.1 estimates of unobserved clonotypes. For all TCRbeta clonotypes obtained by the gDNA method from a few donors, generation probabilities were computed with OLGA. TCRdb took this table from immuneACCESS and kept in-frame rearrangements with V and J called. Such tables lack part of the clones; where checked against another copy, unresolved V genes explain under half of the gap, and the rest is unexplained. The D gene and trimming were derived from the DNA, and the V and J assignments and clone size from that table. The sample includes 2 million to 2.5 million clones, with roughly 93% observed a single time. Together, the top ten hold 0.36% of the sample.

Note on this clone: Its antigen is still unknown. Per-base qualities were not stored, and no clone one base away is much larger.

The sequence was collected from a man between 18 and 35 years old in good health. Some clones in this sample may be carry-over from other donors' samples. Material for sequencing was naive CD4+ T cells from PBMCs. The sample's cell subset or site label, decoded: CD45RA+ positively selected.

The base sequence is TGTGCCAGCAGCCCCCTAAATACGGACGCTTCTGGAAACACCATATATTTT. Its product reads: CASSPLNTDASGNTIYF. The chain couples TRBV9 to TRBJ1-3; confidence is insufficient to name the D gene. Measured from the cysteine to the phenylalanine, the CDR3 is 17 residues long. CDR3 DNA only is kept here, 51 bases in frame from base 1. V drops 4 bases and J drops 1 base, leaving 18 bases in between. Per the germline V gene, SGDLS is the CDR1 and YYNGEE is the CDR2.